This T cell receptor beta chain was found in a study of blood T cell repertoires in COVID-19. Study at large: Samples of COVID-19 (acute and convalescent) were obtained from the United States, Italy and Spain. T cells, B-cell-depleted T cells, or PBMCs supplied cDNA or gDNA.

There are 14 residues in the CDR3. The V gene's germline CDR1 is SNHLY and CDR2 FYNNEI. The V and J ends lost 11 bases and 1 base, in that order; junction bases with no gene match: 10. TCRdb keeps only in-frame clones here, not all; method: immunoSEQ multiplex PCR. The sample has over 85,000 clones; approximately 80% are singletons. The receptor was isolated from a man aged 55 to 69 with active or convalescent COVID-19. The specimen was peripheral blood. The chain is built from TRBV2 and TRBJ2-5, with 7 bases lining up with TRBD1. The CDR3 DNA sequence: TGTGCCTCCGTGTCAGGGGGTCCCCAAGAGACCCAGTACTTC. Encoded protein: CASVSGGPQETQYF.